This record covers a single TCR beta chain. What it recognizes is unknown. Incorporated into the TCR beta cDNA libraries were unique molecular identifiers, which served to reduce PCR and sequencing biases. The authors obtained roughly 0.5 million cDNA molecules from about 0.94 to 9.7 million T cells. TCRdb fed the PCR reads into MiXCR, producing one record per CDR3 protein. The sample shows 800,000 to 950,000 distinct CDR3 sequences, around 53% of them seen only once. The data were taken from a study of post-analysis software for immune sequencing data. Study-level background: Recorded subtypes: relapsing-remitting, secondary progressive, progressive-relapsing; some patients unannotated. Study-level points and caveats: Elevated frequency relative to controls characterized about 5 TRBV segments in patients, TRBV5-6, TRBV5-1 and TRBV20-1 among them. Controls' normalized Chao1 diversity significantly exceeded that of multiple sclerosis patients. Batch-matched samples strongly co-clustered by F measure.

Trimming cost V 5 bases and J 4 bases; bases outside gene matches: 10. Germline CDR1 is SGHVS and CDR2 is FQNEAQ. The CDR3 covers 15 residues. The sequenced material came from blood. This chain joins TRBV7-8 and TRBJ1-2, with 7 nucleotides matching TRBD1. The receptor's source is a girl aged 10 to 17 with multiple sclerosis. DNA for the CDR3: TGTGCCAGCAGCGGACGACACCAGGGGGTCTATGGCTACACCTTC. Protein: CASSGRHQGVYGYTF.